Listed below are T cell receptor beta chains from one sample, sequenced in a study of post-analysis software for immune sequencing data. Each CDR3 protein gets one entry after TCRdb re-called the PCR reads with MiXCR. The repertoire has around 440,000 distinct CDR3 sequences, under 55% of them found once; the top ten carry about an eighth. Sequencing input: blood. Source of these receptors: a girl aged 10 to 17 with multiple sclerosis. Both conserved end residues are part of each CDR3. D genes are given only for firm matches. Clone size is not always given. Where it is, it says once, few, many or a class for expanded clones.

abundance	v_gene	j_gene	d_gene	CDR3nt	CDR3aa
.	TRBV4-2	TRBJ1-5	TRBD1	TGTGCCAGCAGCCAAGAACAGGGGGCCCAGCCCCAGCATTTT	CASSQEQGAQPQHF
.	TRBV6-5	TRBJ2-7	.	TGTGCCAGCAGCCTGTCGGGACATCTGACCTACGAGCAGTACTTC	CASSLSGHLTYEQYF
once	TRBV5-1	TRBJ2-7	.	TGCGCCAACAGCTTGCGTCAGGACACAGGGTCCTACGAGCAGTACTTC	CANSLRQDTGSYEQYF
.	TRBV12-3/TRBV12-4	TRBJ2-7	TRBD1	TGTGCCAGCAGTCACAGGGGCCTTTCCTACGAGCAGTACTTC	CASSHRGLSYEQYF
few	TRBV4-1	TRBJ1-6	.	TGCGCCAGCAGCCAAGAAGGAGCGCCTAGAGAGTCACCCCTCCACTTT	CASSQEGAPRESPLHF
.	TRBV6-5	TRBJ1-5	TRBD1	TGTGCCAGCAGTTTGACAGGGCGTCAGCCCCAGCATTTT	CASSLTGRQPQHF
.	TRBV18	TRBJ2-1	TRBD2	TGTGCCAGCTCCCCGAACCTAGCGGGAGGTGGCAATGAGCAGTTCTTC	CASSPNLAGGGNEQFF
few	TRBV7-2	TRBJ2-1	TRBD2	TGTGCCAGCAGCCCCAGCGGGAGGGCCTTTGGGGAGCAGTTCTTC	CASSPSGRAFGEQFF
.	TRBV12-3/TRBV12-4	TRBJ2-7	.	TGTGCCAGCAGTGGCGCCGCGGGGAAGAGATACGAGCAGTACTTC	CASSGAAGKRYEQYF
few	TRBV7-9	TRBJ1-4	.	TGTGCCAGCAGCTTAGATGCAACTAATGAAAAACTGTTTTTT	CASSLDATNEKLFF
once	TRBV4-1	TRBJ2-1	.	TGCGCCGGCAGCTCGAGCGGGAATGAGCAGTTCTTC	CAGSSSGNEQFF
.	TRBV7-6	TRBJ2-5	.	TGTGCCAGCAACCCGGAATCCACAGGGGAGGGGGAGACCCAGTACTTC	CASNPESTGEGETQYF
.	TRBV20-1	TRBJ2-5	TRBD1	TGCAGTGCTAGCCTTCTAAGGGACAGCCAAGAGACCCAGTACTTC	CSASLLRDSQETQYF
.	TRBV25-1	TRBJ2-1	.	TGTGCCAGCAGTGAAGGCCGTCCCCGCAATGAGCAGTTCTTC	CASSEGRPRNEQFF
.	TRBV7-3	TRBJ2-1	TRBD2	TGTGCCAGCAGCTTAAGTGGGGGTGGTAGCGGGGCTAGCTCCTACAATGAGCAGTTCTTC	CASSLSGGGSGASSYNEQFF
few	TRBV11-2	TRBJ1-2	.	TGTGCCAGCAGCTTAGATCTGGACAGTTTTTATGGCTACACCTTC	CASSLDLDSFYGYTF
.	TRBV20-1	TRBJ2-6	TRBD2	TGCAGTGCCCTGCTCGGGGGGGCAGGGGCCAACGTCCTGACTTTC	CSALLGGAGANVLTF
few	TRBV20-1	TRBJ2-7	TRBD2	TGCAGTGCTAGAGAGCTAGCGGCCACCTACGAGCAGTACTTC	CSARELAATYEQYF
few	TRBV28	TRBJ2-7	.	TGTGCCAGCAGTTTGATTATTGGGCTAGGGAGCTACGAGCAGTACTTC	CASSLIIGLGSYEQYF
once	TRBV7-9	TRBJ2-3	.	TGTGCCAGCAGCTCGGACACGAGCACAGATACGCAGTATTTT	CASSSDTSTDTQYF
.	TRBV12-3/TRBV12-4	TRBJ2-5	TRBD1	TGTGTCAGCAGCGACAGGGCTTGGCTCGGTCTACGGGAGACCCAGTACTTC	CVSSDRAWLGLRETQYF
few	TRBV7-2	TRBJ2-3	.	TGTGCCAGCCTTGAGGGGGGCCCCTCCACAGATACGCAGTATTTT	CASLEGGPSTDTQYF
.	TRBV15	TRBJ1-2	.	TGTGCCACCAGCAGAGATAGAGTAGCTAACTATGGCTACACCTTC	CATSRDRVANYGYTF
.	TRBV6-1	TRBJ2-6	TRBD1	TGTGCCAGCAGCCGACAGGGCCACCCGAACTCCTCTGGGGCCAATGTCCTGACTTTC	CASSRQGHPNSSGANVLTF
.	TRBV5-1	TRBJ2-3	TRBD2	TGCGCCAGCAGCTCGTTAGGACTAGCGGGAGGGCCTGACACAGATACGCAGTATTTT	CASSSLGLAGGPDTDTQYF
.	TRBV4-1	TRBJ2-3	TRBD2	TGCGCCAGCAGCCAGGGGACTAGCGAGACAGATACGCAGTATTTT	CASSQGTSETDTQYF
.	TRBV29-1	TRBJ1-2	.	TGCAGCGTTGAGAACAGTCTAAACTATGGCTACACCTTC	CSVENSLNYGYTF
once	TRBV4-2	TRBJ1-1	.	TGTGCCAGCAGCCAAACAGGGCTATTCAGTCTAGATGTTGCCGCTTTCTTT	CASSQTGLFSLDVAAFF
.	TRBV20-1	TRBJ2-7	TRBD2	TGCAGTGTAACGGGACTAGCGGGAGGTGATTACGAGCAGTACTTC	CSVTGLAGGDYEQYF
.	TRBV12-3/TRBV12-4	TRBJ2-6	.	TGTGCCAGCAGTTTAGGTCCGGATTACTCTGGGGCCAACGTCCTGACTTTC	CASSLGPDYSGANVLTF
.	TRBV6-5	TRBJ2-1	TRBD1	TGTGCCAGCAGTTACTGGGACAGGACGAATGAGCAGTTCTTC	CASSYWDRTNEQFF
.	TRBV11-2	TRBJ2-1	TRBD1	TGTGCCTGCAGCTTAGTTTTCGGGACAGGGGGCTCCTACAATGAGCAGTTCTTC	CACSLVFGTGGSYNEQFF
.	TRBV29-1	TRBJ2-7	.	TGCAGCGTAACAGGCTCCTACGAGCAGTACTTC	CSVTGSYEQYF
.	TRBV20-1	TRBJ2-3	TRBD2	TGCAGTGCTAGCTTACTAGCGGGAGGCGGAGATACGCAGTATTTT	CSASLLAGGGDTQYF
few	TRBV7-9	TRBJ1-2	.	TGTGCCAGCAGCTCCCCCAGGGGTTATGGCTACACCTTC	CASSSPRGYGYTF
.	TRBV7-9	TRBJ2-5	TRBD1	TGTGCCAGCAGCTTAAGGGGGCGAGGGGAAGAGACCCAGTACTTC	CASSLRGRGEETQYF
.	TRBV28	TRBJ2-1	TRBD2	TGTGCCAGCACCCAAACCCGAGGGTCTAGCGGGAGCCATGAGCAGTTCTTC	CASTQTRGSSGSHEQFF
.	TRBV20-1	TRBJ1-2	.	TGCACTTCGACAGCATATGGCTACACCTTC	CTSTAYGYTF
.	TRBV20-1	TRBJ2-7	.	TGCAGTGGGGGGCTAGGAGGCTACGAGCAGTACTTC	CSGGLGGYEQYF
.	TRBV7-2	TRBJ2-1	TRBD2	TGTGCCAGCAGCCACCCGAGCGGGAGAGGGTACAATGAGCAGTTCTTC	CASSHPSGRGYNEQFF
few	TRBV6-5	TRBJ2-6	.	TGTGCCAGCAGTCCTCGATTCGATAGCGCTGCTCGGGCCAACGTCCTGACTTTC	CASSPRFDSAARANVLTF
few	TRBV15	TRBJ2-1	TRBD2	TGTGCCACCAGCAGGGCTAGGGTGGCTAGCGGGACCTGGAATGAGCAGTTCTTC	CATSRARVASGTWNEQFF
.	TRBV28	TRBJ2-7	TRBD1	TGTGCCAGCAGCCTTCCAGGGGGCCTCTCCTACGAGCAGTACTTC	CASSLPGGLSYEQYF
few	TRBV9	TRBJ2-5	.	TGTGCCAGCAGCGTAGGTCGGCCGAACCACCAAGAGACCCAGTACTTC	CASSVGRPNHQETQYF
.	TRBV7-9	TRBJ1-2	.	TGTGCCAGCAGCCTGGCCGGGACACCTGGCTACACCTTC	CASSLAGTPGYTF
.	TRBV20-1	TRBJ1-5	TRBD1	TGCAGTGCCGCCGAGGGGGCCAAGAGTCAGCCCCAGCATTTT	CSAAEGAKSQPQHF
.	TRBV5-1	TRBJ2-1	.	TGCGCCAGCAGCTTGGAAGGGGGCTCCTACAATGAGCAGTTCTTC	CASSLEGGSYNEQFF
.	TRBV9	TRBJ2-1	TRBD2	TGTGCCAGCAGCGTAGCTACTGGACTAGCGGAGAACAATGAGCAGTTCTTC	CASSVATGLAENNEQFF
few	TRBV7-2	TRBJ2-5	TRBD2	TGTGCCAGCAGCACACCGGGACTAGCGGAAGAGACCCAGTACTTC	CASSTPGLAEETQYF
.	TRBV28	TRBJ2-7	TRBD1	TGTGCCAGCAGTTCCAACACCGGGACAGGGAGCTCCTACGAGCAGTACTTC	CASSSNTGTGSSYEQYF
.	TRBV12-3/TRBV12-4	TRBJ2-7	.	TGTGCCAGCAGTTTAGGCGGGCTGTCCTTGTACGAGCAGTACTTC	CASSLGGLSLYEQYF
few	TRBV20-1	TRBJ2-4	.	TGCAGTGCCAAGCGCAGGAGCCTAGCCAAAAACATTCAGTACTTC	CSAKRRSLAKNIQYF
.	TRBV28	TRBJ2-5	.	TGTGCCAGCAGTTGGACAGAAACCCTCCAAGAGACCCAGTACTTC	CASSWTETLQETQYF
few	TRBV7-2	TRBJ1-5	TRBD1	TGTGCCATCCAGGGGGGGAGGCATCAGCCCCAGCATTTT	CAIQGGRHQPQHF
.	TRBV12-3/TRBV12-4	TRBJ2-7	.	TGTGCCAGCTTAAACCGGGGCGTCTCCTACGAGCAGTACTTC	CASLNRGVSYEQYF
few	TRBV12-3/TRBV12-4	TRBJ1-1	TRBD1	TGTGCCAGCAGGTGGGACAGGGGGGGCACTGAAGCTTTCTTT	CASRWDRGGTEAFF
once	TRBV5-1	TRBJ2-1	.	TGCGCCAGCAGCTTGGTGGTTAGCGGACTCTACAATGAGCAGTTCTTC	CASSLVVSGLYNEQFF
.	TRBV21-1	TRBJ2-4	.	TGTGCCAGCAGCACTTGGTTTATAGCCATTCAGTACTTC	CASSTWFIAIQYF
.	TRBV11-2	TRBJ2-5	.	TGTGCCAGCAGCACCTCCCAAGAGACCCAGTACTTC	CASSTSQETQYF
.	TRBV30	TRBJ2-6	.	TGTGCCTGGAGTGTATTGGGGGCAACTGGGGCCAACGTCCTGACTTTC	CAWSVLGATGANVLTF